One sample yielded the 25 T cell receptor beta chains listed below, sequenced in a study of cytomegalovirus exposure and HLA in healthy donors (dated by TCRdb to about 2017). Library preparation was by the immunoSEQ multiplex PCR assay. A mixture of 60 forward primers for TCR Vbeta segments and 13 reverse primers for TCR Jbeta segments was used in the multiplex PCR. In its TCRdb copy, this immuneACCESS table keeps in-frame sequences only and misses some clones. Where compared with another copy, unresolved V genes explain less than half of these, and the others have no known cause. This sample comprises about 100,000 clones, approximately 81% of them detected only once. 12% to 15% of the sample rests with the top ten. Material for sequencing was PBMCs. The receptors stem from a male donor in good health and CMV-seropositive.

The genes are TRBV5-4 and TRBJ1-2; D not resolved. The CDR3 loop spans 14 amino acids. V gave up 0 bases and J gave up 2 bases, with 8 bases separating them. Germline V gene lookup returns CDR1 SGHNT and CDR2 YYREEE (reference sequence). CDR3 bases: TGTGCCAGCAGCTTGGCTGGGAGAAACTATGGCTACACCTTC. As protein: CASSLAGRNYGYTF.

This rearrangement joins TRBV30 to TRBJ1-3; 10 nucleotides align to TRBD1. Germline CDR1 is GTSNPN and CDR2 is SVGIG (reference sequence). This CDR3 region has 16 residues. The ends lost 4 bases at V and 3 bases at J; junction bases unmatched: 9. CDR3 region: CAWTRDRGPFGNTIYF. The CDR3 DNA reads TGTGCCTGGACCAGGGACAGGGGCCCCTTTGGAAACACCATATATTTT.

The chain uses TRBV7-9 and TRBJ2-5, with 8 bases aligning to TRBD1. V gave up 4 bases and J gave up 1 base; unmatched junction bases: 2. This CDR3 is 14 amino acids long. Germline lookup yields CDR1 SEHNR and CDR2 FQNEAQ (reference sequence). CDR3 DNA sequence: TGTGCCAGCAGCTCACAGGGGGTCCAAGAGACCCAGTACTTC. This translates into CASSSQGVQETQYF.

The chain joins TRBV7-9 to TRBJ2-5; maybe TRBD2 (5 bases). Germline V gene lookup returns CDR1 SEHNR and CDR2 FQNEAQ (reference sequence). Trimming removed 1 base from V and 5 bases from J, with 8 bases in between. The CDR3 is made up of 13 amino acids. The DNA of the CDR3 is TGTGCCAGCAGCTTAGGGACGGGGGAGACCCAGTACTTC. This sequence encodes CASSLGTGETQYF. Together with reference TRBV7-9 and TRBJ2-5, the CDR3 gives the full variable domain: DTGVSQNPRHKITKRGQNVTFRCDPISEHNRLYWYRQTLGQGPEFLTYFQNEAQLEKSRLLSDRFSAERPKGSFSTLEIQRTEQGDSAMYLCASSLGTGETQYFGPGTRLLVL.

The chain carries TRBV4-2 and TRBJ1-4; the D is unclear. From germline, CDR1 is LGHNA and CDR2 YNFKEQ. The CDR3 loop spans 15 amino acids. V lost 5 bases to trimming and J lost 5 bases, with 15 bases between them. CDR3 nucleotide sequence: TGTGCCAGCAGCAAACCGGGAGGCCAAAATGAAAAACTGTTTTTT. Amino acids: CASSKPGGQNEKLFF.

The CDR3 DNA is TGTGCCAGCACAGCGGGGGACACTAGCACAGATACGCAGTATTTT. This codes for CASTAGDTSTDTQYF. The J gene is TRBJ2-3, the V gene TRBV6-6; TRBD2 matches 8 bases. This CDR3 is 15 amino acids long. Trimming cost V 7 bases and J 0 bases; bases outside gene matches: 6. Germline V gene data show CDR1 as MNHNY and CDR2 as SVGAGI (reference sequence).

The chain combines TRBV12-5 with TRBJ2-5, with TRBD1 as a possible D gene (6 bases). CDR1 LGHNT and CDR2 FRNRAP come from the germline V gene. CDR3 length: 16 residues. Trimming pared 5 bases from V and 0 bases from J, leaving 16 bases between. The CDR3 coding sequence is TGTGCTAGTGGTCTAACGGGACAACAGAACCAAGAGACCCAGTACTTC. Its translation is CASGLTGQQNQETQYF.

The rearrangement links TRBV28 to TRBJ2-7; 9 bases map to TRBD1. The V gene's germline CDR1 is MDHEN and CDR2 SYDVKM. The CDR3 is 14 amino acids. The ends lost 6 bases at V and 2 bases at J; junction bases unmatched: 5. The CDR3 nucleotides are TGTGCCAGCAGAACAGGGACAGGGCCCTACGAGCAGTACTTC. Translating gives CASRTGTGPYEQYF.

The chain carries TRBV18 and TRBJ1-1, with 7 nucleotides matching TRBD1. CDR1 and CDR2 from the germline V gene are KGHSH and LQKENI. CDR3 length: 15 amino acids. V lost 2 bases and J lost 4; bases outside the gene matches: 7. As DNA, the CDR3 is TGTGCCAGCTCACCATTACAGGGGTTCAGCACTGAAGCTTTCTTT. Translated: CASSPLQGFSTEAFF.

The chain has TRBV7-3 and TRBJ1-1, with a tentative D call TRBD1 (6 bases). Trimming left V 0 bases short and J 4 bases short, with 9 bases between. The CDR3 consists of 14 residues. Germline V gene data show CDR1 as SGHTA and CDR2 as FQGTGA. DNA of the CDR3: TGTGCCAGCAGCTTAACTGCCAGGGGCACTGAAGCTTTCTTT. Protein product: CASSLTARGTEAFF.

The CDR3 here is CASSPGLGTGELFF. CDR3 DNA: TGCGCCAGCAGCCCAGGGTTAGGCACCGGGGAGCTGTTTTTT. The rearrangement uses TRBV5-1 and TRBJ2-2; tentative D call: TRBD1 (5 bases). The CDR3 covers 14 residues. Germline V gene sequence: CDR1 SGHRS, CDR2 YFSETQ. The V end lost 4 bases, the J end lost 4 bases, and 11 bases lay between the germline ends.

The chain combines TRBV2 with TRBJ1-2, with a tentative D call TRBD1 (5 bases). The CDR3 sequence is 13 residues long. Trimming stripped 7 bases from V and 8 bases from J, with 17 bases between. CDR1 and CDR2 from the germline V gene are SNHLY and FYNNEI. As DNA, the CDR3 is TGTGCCAGCAAGCAGGAGGGGCAAGGGGGCTACACCTTC. This codes for CASKQEGQGGYTF.

This clone was seen more than once but under ten times. This sequence joins TRBV5-6 and TRBJ2-1, with D maybe TRBD2 (6 bases). There are 16 residues in the CDR3. V dropped 3 bases and J dropped 3 bases, with 16 bases sitting between them. Germline V gene data show CDR1 as SGHDT and CDR2 as YYEEEE. CDR3 region: CASSSWGTSLYNEQFF. The CDR3 nucleotides read TGTGCCAGCAGCTCCTGGGGGACTTCTCTCTACAATGAGCAGTTCTTC.

The V call is TRBV18, the J call TRBJ2-5; perhaps TRBD2 as D (5 bases). CDR3 length: 15 amino acids. V gave up 1 base and J gave up 2 bases, with 11 bases separating them. Looked up from germline, CDR1 is KGHSH and CDR2 is LQKENI. The CDR3 loop is CASSPLVGGQETQYF. In nucleotides, the CDR3 is TGTGCCAGCTCACCACTGGTTGGAGGACAAGAGACCCAGTACTTC.

The CDR3 DNA is TGCGCCAGCACCCGTAGCGGGGGGCCAGCCTACAATGAGCAGTTCTTC. Its protein product is CASTRSGGPAYNEQFF. This chain links TRBV10-2 with TRBJ2-1; 10 bases line up with TRBD2. V was clipped by 7 bases and J by 2 bases; unmatched bases: 8. Germline CDR1 and CDR2: WSHSY and SAAADI. CDR3 length: 16 residues.

This sequence joins TRBV5-8 and TRBJ2-1, with TRBD1 identical over 7 bases. The CDR3 loop spans 18 amino acids. V lost 4 bases and J lost 9; bases outside the gene matches: 22. Germline V gene data show CDR1 as SGHTS and CDR2 as YDEGEE. CDR3 amino acids: CASSLDGRQGAFLGEQFF. The CDR3 bases are TGTGCCAGCAGCCTCGACGGAAGACAGGGAGCCTTCCTAGGTGAGCAGTTCTTC.

The chain couples TRBV12-5 to TRBJ2-2; 8 positions agree with TRBD1. The CDR3 totals 15 residues. J lost 3 bases, V lost 5 bases, and 5 bases had no gene match. The V gene's germline CDR1 is LGHNT and CDR2 FRNRAP. The CDR3 here is CASGTRTGHTGELFF. Here the CDR3 DNA reads TGTGCTAGTGGTACCCGGACAGGGCACACCGGGGAGCTGTTTTTT.

The V gene is TRBV5-5, the J gene TRBJ1-2; D is undetermined. The CDR3 sequence is 14 residues long. CDR1 SGHKS and CDR2 YYEKEE come from the germline V gene (reference sequence). Trimming shortened V by 0 bases and J by 5 bases, and 11 bases separated the two germline ends. The CDR3 region has the DNA TGTGCCAGCAGCTTGGATTCGGGAGAGTATGGCTACACCTTC. It yields the protein CASSLDSGEYGYTF.

The genes are TRBV7-2 and TRBJ2-1; D is unclear. Germline CDR1 SGHTA, CDR2 FQGNSA. This CDR3 has 16 residues. Trimming took off 4 bases at V and 2 bases at J, with 15 bases between the two ends. CDR3 DNA: TGTGCCAGCAGCTCCCCCCCACAATCTGCCTACAATGAGCAGTTCTTC. Protein: CASSSPPQSAYNEQFF.

In this sample, this clone turned up a few times. The V call is TRBV5-1, the J call TRBJ2-1, with D possibly matching TRBD1 (5 bases). There are 14 residues in the CDR3. CDR1 and CDR2 (germline): SGHRS, YFSETQ. Trimming stripped 2 bases from V and 4 bases from J, with 10 bases between. CDR3 bases: TGCGCCAGCAGCTTAAGGACACCATACAATGAGCAGTTCTTC. Its translation: CASSLRTPYNEQFF.

The chain carries TRBV5-4 and TRBJ2-5; 7 nucleotides align to TRBD2. Losses at the gene ends were 0 bases for V and 3 bases for J; bases not matched to a gene: 5. This CDR3 is built from 15 residues. Germline values: CDR1 SGHNT, CDR2 YYREEE (reference sequence). This CDR3 reads CASSLAGGRKETQYF. The CDR3 coding sequence is TGTGCCAGCAGCTTGGCGGGGGGAAGGAAAGAGACCCAGTACTTC.

V is TRBV15 and J is TRBJ2-5; TRBD2 aligns across 8 bases. The CDR3 is made up of 16 amino acids. V dropped 0 bases and J dropped 1; count of bases not matched to a gene: 4. Germline CDR1 reads LNHNV; CDR2 reads YYDKDF (reference sequence). The CDR3 sequence is CATSRDVSGGQETQYF. The CDR3 DNA reads as TGTGCCACCAGCAGAGATGTGAGCGGGGGCCAAGAGACCCAGTACTTC.

The chain is built from TRBV4-3 and TRBJ2-5; the match to TRBD2 covers 9 bases. In germline, CDR1 is LGHNA, CDR2 YSLEER. This CDR3 has 14 residues. The junction had 7 bases not matched to a gene; V was cut back by 6 bases and J by 5 bases. This CDR3 is CASSPRGGAETQYF. Written as DNA, the CDR3 is TGCGCCAGCAGTCCCCGCGGGGGGGCTGAGACCCAGTACTTC.

This clone was observed a handful of times. This chain joins TRBV25-1 and TRBJ2-1, with D possibly TRBD1 on 6 matching bases. V dropped 4 bases and J dropped 12 bases, with 10 bases sitting between them. This CDR3 comprises 11 residues. CDR1 and CDR2 (germline): MGHDK, SYGVNS. CDR3 in amino acids: CASSADRGQFF. DNA of the CDR3: TGTGCCAGCAGTGCGGACAGAGGGCAGTTCTTC.

CDR3 in amino acids: CASSTYDSATNEKLFF. CDR3 sequence (DNA): TGTGCCAGCAGTACCTATGACAGTGCAACTAATGAAAAACTGTTTTTT. V is TRBV27 and J is TRBJ1-4, with D perhaps matching TRBD1 (5 bases). Germline V CDR1 and CDR2: MNHEY, SMNVEV (reference sequence). CDR3 length: 16 residues. The V gene lost 5 bases and the J gene lost 0 bases, with 13 bases spanning the gap.